This TCR beta chain was found in a study of T cells in Graves' hyperthyroidism and ophthalmopathy. Active moderate-to-severe ophthalmopathy, Clinical Activity Score at least 3, NOSPECS at least 4, under 3 months' duration. CDR1 is MNHEY and CDR2 is SVGAGI in the germline V gene. The germline V and J ends were trimmed by 3 bases and 8 bases, with 11 bases remaining between them. This CDR3 spans 13 amino acids. To note about this clonotype: The antigen is not known.

Study-level findings and limits: Ophthalmopathy stood apart from stable hyperthyroidism in a 13 V-J model.

The source material, RNA transcripts, was used to amplify TCR beta CDR3 regions. The TCR CDR3 was amplified in a first-round RT-PCR using the HTBI primer set. TCRdb called the multiplex PCR reads again in MiXCR, with one record for every CDR3 protein. The sample includes 600,000 to 650,000 distinct CDR3 sequences, less than 25% of them seen just once. The rearrangement joins TRBV6-5 to TRBJ2-1; D uncertain. The specimen was blood. The receptor was derived from a man in his thirties or forties with Graves' ophthalmopathy. The CDR3 reads CASSYNSGDEQFF. The CDR3 DNA is TGTGCCAGCAGTTATAACTCTGGCGATGAGCAGTTCTTC.